This T cell receptor (beta chain) was captured by sequencing in a study of blood T cell repertoires in COVID-19. On the study more broadly: Nucleic acid was either cDNA or gDNA, and it came from T cells, B-cell-depleted T cells, or PBMCs.

This clone was seen a handful of times. Germline V gene lookup returns CDR1 MGHRA and CDR2 YSYEKL. CDR3 length: 15 residues. The ends were cut back, 1 base at V and 3 bases at J, with 9 bases in the middle. Some clones are missing from TCRdb's copy, which holds only in-frame ones; the method was immunoSEQ multiplex PCR. The sample consists of roughly 300,000 clones, 70% to 90% of them appearing once. The sample consisted of PBMCs or T cells enriched from blood (not recorded which). J is TRBJ2-2 and V is TRBV4-1; a possible D gene is TRBD1 (5 bases). The source is a young woman who had recovered from COVID-19. The CDR3: CASSQGGIYTGELFF. The CDR3 bases are TGCGCCAGCAGCCAAGGGGGCATTTACACCGGGGAGCTGTTTTTT.